This T cell receptor (beta chain) was recorded in a study of blood T cell repertoires in COVID-19 (dated by TCRdb to the early 2020s). For context, the study as a whole: Samples covering the acute and convalescent phases of COVID-19 were provided by collaborators in the United States, Italy and Spain. The prospective study material was composed of cDNA or gDNA derived from T cells, B-cell-depleted T cells, or PBMCs. Deeply sampled blood TCRbeta repertoires from subjects exposed to, actively infected with, or recovered from COVID-19 were included in the dataset. The repertoires were released in a freely available public database intended as a resource for research on the immune response to SARS-CoV-2. Samples were obtained from the ongoing ImmuneRACE study (first 160 participants) and from about 1,300 subjects provided by 6 global collaborators. Nearly every sample came with metadata listing a de-identified subject ID, COVID-19 status, age in years and sex. Where available, HLA class I and class II types were taken from metadata supplied by the sample provider and were not determined by assay-based typing. On the study overall, not on this receptor specifically: Clinical and demographic metadata were provided uncurated, with the amount varying by source and participant.

On this clone itself: The antigen this receptor binds is unknown. No much larger clone exists at a distance of one base, and base qualities are not known.

Trimming takes 4 bases from V and 7 bases from J, and the germline ends sit 14 bases apart. In the germline V gene (reference sequence), CDR1 corresponds to LNHDA and CDR2 to SQIVND. The CDR3 sequence holds 13 residues, the cysteine and phenylalanine included. The sequence is cut down to CDR3 DNA, 39 bases in frame from base 1. In the prospective study, participants were roughly 18 to 95 years old, resided in 20 to 30 geographic areas of the United States, and were enrolled through a virtual design. Cohort assignment in the prospective study relied on participant-reported clinical history from a screening survey and a study questionnaire. For ImmuneRACE Cohort 3, a participant was defined as recovered based on two consecutive negative NP/OP PCR tests, clearance by a healthcare professional, or resolution of symptoms. In the prospective study, whole blood, serum and a nasopharyngeal or oropharyngeal swab were collected from each participant by mobile phlebotomists. Additional blood draws and questionnaires over an approximately 2-month period could optionally be provided by prospective study participants. Blood samples from the prospective study were shipped frozen or at room temperature prior to DNA extraction.

TCRbeta CDR3 regions were amplified from genomic DNA by means of the immunoSEQ Assay, a bias-controlled multiplex PCR. As for the original processing: Within the assay, amplification of reference gene primers was used to estimate how many nucleated cells each sample contained. Sequence reads were collapsed and filtered to measure the absolute abundance of every unique TCRbeta CDR3 rearrangement. For each sample, productive Simpson clonality was calculated as the square root of Simpson's diversity index across productive rearrangements. TCRdb took over this immuneACCESS table, retaining in-frame rearrangements with V and J assigned. Such tables are incomplete; in checked studies, under half of the missing clones stem from an unresolved V gene, and the remainder is unexplained. V and J calls and clone size are given by that table; D and trimming were obtained from the DNA. This sample has approximately 170,000 clones in its table, and 88% of those were observed once. The top ten constitute roughly 9% of the sample.

This TCR was recovered from a woman younger than 30 who had recovered from COVID-19. The chain was built from TRBV19 and TRBJ2-7, with no confidently assigned D gene. The sample comprised PBMCs or T cells enriched from blood (not recorded which). At the DNA level, the sequence is TGTGCCAGTAGTAAAGACACTGACTGGGAGCAGTACTTC. Translated, this gives CASSKDTDWEQYF.